A selection of T cell receptor beta chains follows, all from one sample in a study of beta chain features in type 1 diabetes. Repertoires were generated with immunoSEQ multiplex PCR, while TCRdb's copy carries only in-frame clones and drops some. Among 200,000 to 250,000 clones, 55% to 70% were seen once, and the ten largest hold roughly 0.048%. Sequencing was performed on naive CD4+ T cells from blood. The origin of the receptors is a man aged 25 to 40 in good health. Each CDR3 is given with its conserved first and last residue. The D gene is left open where the match is weak. Part of the rows lack a size; the others show once, few, many or a class for expanded clones.

v_gene	j_gene	d_gene	abundance	CDR3nt	CDR3aa
TRBV7-2	TRBJ2-7	NA	NA	TGTGCCAGCAGCTTAGGGGTGGAGCAGTACTTC	CASSLGVEQYF
TRBV2	TRBJ2-7	NA	NA	TGTGCCAGCAGTCCCGTCCCGGGGGCCGAGCAGTACTTC	CASSPVPGAEQYF
TRBV7-2	TRBJ2-1	TRBD2	NA	TGTGCCAGCAGTTGGCGGGAGGGGTCGCAGTTCTTC	CASSWREGSQFF
TRBV7-9	TRBJ2-5	NA	NA	TGTGCCAGCAGCATCAATTACGGTGGCAGGGAAGAGACCCAGTACTTC	CASSINYGGREETQYF
TRBV7-2	TRBJ2-5	TRBD2	NA	TGTGCGAGCAGGTCGGATTCGGCGGGAGCGGAGACCCAGTACTTC	CASRSDSAGAETQYF
TRBV29-1	TRBJ2-2	NA	NA	TGCAGCGTTGAAGCTCCAACAGGGAGGATCGGGGAGCTGTTTTTT	CSVEAPTGRIGELFF
TRBV19	TRBJ2-5	TRBD1	few	TGTGCCAGTAGTACGGGACAGGGCACAGAGACCCAGTACTTC	CASSTGQGTETQYF
TRBV9	TRBJ2-1	NA	NA	TGTGCCAGCAGCGTAGATGGCAGGCCCGAGATAGGTGAGCAGTTCTTC	CASSVDGRPEIGEQFF
TRBV10-3	TRBJ2-3	NA	few	TGTGCCACATGGGAGCAAGATACGCAGTATTTT	CATWEQDTQYF
TRBV5-1	TRBJ2-1	TRBD1	NA	TGCGCCAGCAGCCTCGCGGGACAGGGAAACAATGAGCAGTTCTTC	CASSLAGQGNNEQFF
TRBV6-5	TRBJ2-3	NA	NA	TGTGCCAGCACAAAGGGGGGGCTAGTAAGAGATACGCAGTATTTT	CASTKGGLVRDTQYF
TRBV11-2	TRBJ2-3	NA	few	TGTGCCAGCGCTTCGGGGCGGCTCGATACGCAGTATTTT	CASASGRLDTQYF